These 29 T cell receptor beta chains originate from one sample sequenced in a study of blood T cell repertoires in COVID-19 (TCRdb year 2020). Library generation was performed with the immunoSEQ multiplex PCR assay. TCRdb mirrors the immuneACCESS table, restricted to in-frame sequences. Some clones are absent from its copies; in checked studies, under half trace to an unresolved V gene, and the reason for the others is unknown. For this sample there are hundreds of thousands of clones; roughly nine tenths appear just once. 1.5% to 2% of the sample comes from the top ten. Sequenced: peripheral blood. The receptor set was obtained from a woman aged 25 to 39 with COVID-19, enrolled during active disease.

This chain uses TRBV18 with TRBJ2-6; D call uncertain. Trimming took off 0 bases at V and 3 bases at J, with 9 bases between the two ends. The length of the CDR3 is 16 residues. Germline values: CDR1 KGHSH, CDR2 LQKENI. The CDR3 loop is CASSPPAGGGANVLTF. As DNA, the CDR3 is TGTGCCAGCTCACCACCGGCCGGCGGTGGGGCCAACGTCCTGACTTTC.

The CDR3 protein is CAISEGTSGTDTQYF. CDR3 sequence (DNA): TGTGCCATCAGTGAGGGGACTAGCGGCACAGATACGCAGTATTTT. V gene TRBV10-3 combines with J gene TRBJ2-3; 10 nucleotides match TRBD2. Germline loops: CDR1 ENHRY, CDR2 SYGVKD. The CDR3 is 15 amino acids. V trimming: 2 bases; J trimming: 1 base; junction bases outside the gene matches: 0.

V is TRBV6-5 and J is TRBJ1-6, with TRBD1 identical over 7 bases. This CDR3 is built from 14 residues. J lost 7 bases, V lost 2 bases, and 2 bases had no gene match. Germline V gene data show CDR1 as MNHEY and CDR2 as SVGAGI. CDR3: CASSYGTENSPLHF. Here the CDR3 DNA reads TGTGCCAGCAGTTACGGGACAGAAAATTCACCCCTCCACTTT.

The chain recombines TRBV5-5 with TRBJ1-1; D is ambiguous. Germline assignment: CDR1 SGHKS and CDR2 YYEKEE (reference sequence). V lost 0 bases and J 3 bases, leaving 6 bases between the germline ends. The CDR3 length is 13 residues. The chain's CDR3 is CASSLGGDTEAFF. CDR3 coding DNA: TGTGCCAGCAGCTTGGGGGGAGACACTGAAGCTTTCTTT.

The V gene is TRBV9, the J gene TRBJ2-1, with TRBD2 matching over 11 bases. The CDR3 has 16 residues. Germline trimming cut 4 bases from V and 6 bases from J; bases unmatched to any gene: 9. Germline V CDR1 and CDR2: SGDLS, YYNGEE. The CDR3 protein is CASSPLRGLAANEQFF. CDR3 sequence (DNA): TGTGCCAGCAGCCCTTTAAGGGGACTAGCGGCCAATGAGCAGTTCTTC.

In nucleotides, the CDR3 is TGTGCCAGCCGCTCGGGGGACGAGCAGTACGTC. Its translation: CASRSGDEQYV. This chain uses TRBV6-1 with TRBJ2-7; D is possibly TRBD2 (6 bases). Germline V gene data show CDR1 as MNHNS and CDR2 as SASEGT. The CDR3 contains 11 residues. Trimming shortened V by 8 bases and J by 5 bases, and 10 bases separated the two germline ends.

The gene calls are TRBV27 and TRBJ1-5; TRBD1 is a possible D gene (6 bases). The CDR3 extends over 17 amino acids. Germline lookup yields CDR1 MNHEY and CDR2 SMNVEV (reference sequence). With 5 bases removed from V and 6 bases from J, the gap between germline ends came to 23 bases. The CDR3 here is CASSPETGPAVGQPQHF. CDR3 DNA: TGTGCCAGCAGTCCCGAGACAGGTCCGGCAGTCGGTCAGCCCCAGCATTTT.

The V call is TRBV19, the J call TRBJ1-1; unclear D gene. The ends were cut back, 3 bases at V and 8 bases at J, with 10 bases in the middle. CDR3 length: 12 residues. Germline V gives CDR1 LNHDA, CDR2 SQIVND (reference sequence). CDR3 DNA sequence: TGTGCCAGTAGTATTCGACAAGGCGAAGCTTTCTTT. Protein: CASSIRQGEAFF.

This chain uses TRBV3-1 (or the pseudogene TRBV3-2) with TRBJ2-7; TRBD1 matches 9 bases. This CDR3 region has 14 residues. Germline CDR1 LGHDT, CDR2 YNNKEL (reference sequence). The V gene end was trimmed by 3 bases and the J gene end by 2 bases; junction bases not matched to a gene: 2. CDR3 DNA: TGTGCCAGCAGCCAGGGACAGGGCACCTACGAGCAGTACTTC. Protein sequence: CASSQGQGTYEQYF.

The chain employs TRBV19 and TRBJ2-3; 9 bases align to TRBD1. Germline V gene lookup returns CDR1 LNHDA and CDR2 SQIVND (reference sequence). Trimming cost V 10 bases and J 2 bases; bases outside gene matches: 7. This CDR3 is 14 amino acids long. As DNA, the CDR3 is TGTGCCACCACCGGGGACAGGGACACAGATACGCAGTATTTT. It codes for CATTGDRDTDTQYF.

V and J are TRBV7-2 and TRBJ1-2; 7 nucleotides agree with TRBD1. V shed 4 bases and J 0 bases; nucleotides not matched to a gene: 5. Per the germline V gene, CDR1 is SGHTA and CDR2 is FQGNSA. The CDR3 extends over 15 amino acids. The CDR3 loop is CASSYHRGANYGYTF. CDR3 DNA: TGTGCCAGCAGCTACCACAGGGGTGCTAACTATGGCTACACCTTC. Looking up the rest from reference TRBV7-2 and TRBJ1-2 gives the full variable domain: GAGVSQSPSNKVTEKGKDVELRCDPISGHTALYWYRQSLGQGLEFLIYFQGNSAPDKSGLPSDRFSAERTGGSVSTLTIQRTQQEDSAVYLCASSYHRGANYGYTFGSGTRLTVV.

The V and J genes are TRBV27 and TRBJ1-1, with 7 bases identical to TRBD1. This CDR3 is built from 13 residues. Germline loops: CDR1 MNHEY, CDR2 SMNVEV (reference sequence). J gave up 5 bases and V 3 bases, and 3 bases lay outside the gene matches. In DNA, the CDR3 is TGTGCCAGCAGTTTGGGACAGAAGACTGAAGCTTTCTTT. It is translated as CASSLGQKTEAFF.

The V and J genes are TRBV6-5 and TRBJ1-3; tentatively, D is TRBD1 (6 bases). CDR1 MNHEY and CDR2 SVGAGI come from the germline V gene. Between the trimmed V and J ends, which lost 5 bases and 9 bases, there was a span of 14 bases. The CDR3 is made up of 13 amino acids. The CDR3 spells CASSQDSRATIYF. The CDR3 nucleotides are TGTGCCAGCAGTCAGGACAGCAGAGCCACCATATATTTT.

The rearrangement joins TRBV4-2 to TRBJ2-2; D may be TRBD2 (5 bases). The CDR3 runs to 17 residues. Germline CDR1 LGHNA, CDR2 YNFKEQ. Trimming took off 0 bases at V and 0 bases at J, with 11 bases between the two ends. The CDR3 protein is CASSQDGGGSNTGELFF. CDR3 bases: TGTGCCAGCAGCCAAGATGGAGGCGGATCGAACACCGGGGAGCTGTTTTTT.

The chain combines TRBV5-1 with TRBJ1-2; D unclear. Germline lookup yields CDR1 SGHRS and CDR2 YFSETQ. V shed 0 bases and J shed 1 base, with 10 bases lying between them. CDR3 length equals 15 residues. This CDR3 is CASSLGGGINYGYTF. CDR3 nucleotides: TGCGCCAGCAGCTTGGGAGGAGGGATTAACTATGGCTACACCTTC.

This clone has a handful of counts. The CDR3 loop is CASTAGDTDTQYF. The CDR3 bases are TGTGCCAGCACGGCGGGGGACACAGATACGCAGTATTTT. The J gene is TRBJ2-3, the V gene TRBV6-4, with 7 positions matching TRBD2. Germline values: CDR1 MRHNA, CDR2 SNTAGT. The CDR3 consists of 13 residues. V lost 7 bases to trimming and J lost 2 bases; unmatched junction nucleotides: 3.

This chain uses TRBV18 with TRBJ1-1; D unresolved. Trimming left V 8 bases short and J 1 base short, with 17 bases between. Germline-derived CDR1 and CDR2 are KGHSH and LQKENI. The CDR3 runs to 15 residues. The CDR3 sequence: CASTYRQRTNTEAFF. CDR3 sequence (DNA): TGTGCCAGCACATACCGTCAGCGAACGAACACTGAAGCTTTCTTT.

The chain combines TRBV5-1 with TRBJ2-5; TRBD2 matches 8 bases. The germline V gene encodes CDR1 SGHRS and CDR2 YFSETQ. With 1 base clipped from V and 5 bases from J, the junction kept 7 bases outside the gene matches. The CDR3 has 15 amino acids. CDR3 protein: CASSLSGRGGETQYF. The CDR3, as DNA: TGCGCCAGCAGCTTGTCCGGCCGGGGGGGTGAGACCCAGTACTTC.

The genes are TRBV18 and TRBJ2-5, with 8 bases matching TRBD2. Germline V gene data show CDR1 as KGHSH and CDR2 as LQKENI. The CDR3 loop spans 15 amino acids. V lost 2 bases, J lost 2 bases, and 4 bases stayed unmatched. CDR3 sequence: CASSPASGGQETQYF. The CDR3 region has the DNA TGTGCCAGCTCACCAGCCAGCGGGGGACAAGAGACCCAGTACTTC.

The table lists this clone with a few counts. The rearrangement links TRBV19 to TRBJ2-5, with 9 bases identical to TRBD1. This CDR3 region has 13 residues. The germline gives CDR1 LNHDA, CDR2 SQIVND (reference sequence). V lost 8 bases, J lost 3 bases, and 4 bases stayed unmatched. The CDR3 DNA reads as TGTGCCAGTGGGGACAGGGATAAAGAGACCCAGTACTTC. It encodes CASGDRDKETQYF.

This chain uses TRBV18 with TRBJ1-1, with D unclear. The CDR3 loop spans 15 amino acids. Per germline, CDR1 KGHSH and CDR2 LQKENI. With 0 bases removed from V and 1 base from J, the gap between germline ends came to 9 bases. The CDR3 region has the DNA TGTGCCAGCTCACCACCCGGGATTACGAACACTGAAGCTTTCTTT. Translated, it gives CASSPPGITNTEAFF.

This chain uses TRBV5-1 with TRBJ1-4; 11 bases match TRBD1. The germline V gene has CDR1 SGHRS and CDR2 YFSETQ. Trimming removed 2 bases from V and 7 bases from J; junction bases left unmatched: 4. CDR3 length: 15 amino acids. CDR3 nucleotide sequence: TGCGCCAGCAGCTTTACCGGGACAGGGGGTGAAAAACTGTTTTTT. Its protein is CASSFTGTGGEKLFF.

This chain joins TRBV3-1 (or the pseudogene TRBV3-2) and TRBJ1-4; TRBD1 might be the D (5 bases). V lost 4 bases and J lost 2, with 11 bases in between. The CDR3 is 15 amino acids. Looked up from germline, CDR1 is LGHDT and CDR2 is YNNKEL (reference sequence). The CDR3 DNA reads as TGTGCCAGCAGCCGCCAGGGTATGACTAATGAAAAACTGTTTTTT. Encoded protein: CASSRQGMTNEKLFF.

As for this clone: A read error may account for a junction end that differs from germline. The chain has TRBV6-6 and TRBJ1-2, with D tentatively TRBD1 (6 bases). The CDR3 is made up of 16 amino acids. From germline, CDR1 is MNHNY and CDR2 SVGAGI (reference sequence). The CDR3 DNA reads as TGTGCCAGCAGTTCCCCCGGCCGACAGGAGACCTATGACTACACCTTC. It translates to CASSSPGRQETYDYTF.

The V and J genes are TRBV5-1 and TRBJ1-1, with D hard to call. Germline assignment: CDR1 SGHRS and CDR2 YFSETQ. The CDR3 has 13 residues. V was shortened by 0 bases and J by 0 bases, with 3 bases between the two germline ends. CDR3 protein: CASSLGMNTEAFF. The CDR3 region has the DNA TGCGCCAGCAGCTTGGGTATGAACACTGAAGCTTTCTTT.

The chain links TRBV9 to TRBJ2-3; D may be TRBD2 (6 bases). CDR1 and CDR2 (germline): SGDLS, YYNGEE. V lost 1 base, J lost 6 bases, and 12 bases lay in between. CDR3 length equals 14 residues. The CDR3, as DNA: TGTGCCAGCAGCGTAAATCCAAGCGGGGATACGCAGTATTTT. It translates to CASSVNPSGDTQYF.

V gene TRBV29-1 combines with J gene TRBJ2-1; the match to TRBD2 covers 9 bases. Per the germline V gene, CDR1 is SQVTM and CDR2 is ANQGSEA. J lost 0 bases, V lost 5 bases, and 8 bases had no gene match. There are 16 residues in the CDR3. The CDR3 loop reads CSVRAGGSISYNEQFF. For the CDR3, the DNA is TGCAGCGTTCGAGCGGGGGGCTCCATCTCCTACAATGAGCAGTTCTTC.

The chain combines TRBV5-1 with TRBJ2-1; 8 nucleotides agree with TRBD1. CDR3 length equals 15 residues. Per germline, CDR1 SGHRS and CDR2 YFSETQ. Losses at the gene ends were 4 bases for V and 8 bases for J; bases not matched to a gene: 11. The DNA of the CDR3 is TGCGCCAGCAGCACCTACAGGGGGAGTCTCGATGAGCAGTTCTTC. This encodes CASSTYRGSLDEQFF.

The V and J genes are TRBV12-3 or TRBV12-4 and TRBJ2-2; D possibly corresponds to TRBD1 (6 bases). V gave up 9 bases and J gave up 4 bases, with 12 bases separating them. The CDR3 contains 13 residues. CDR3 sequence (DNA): TGTGCCAGTTCAGGGGTTTCCACCGGGGAGCTGTTTTTT. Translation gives CASSGVSTGELFF.